Sequencing of this TCR beta chain was carried out in a study of cytomegalovirus exposure and HLA in healthy donors. Primers: 60 Vbeta forward and 13 Jbeta reverse. Measured with immunoSEQ multiplex PCR; TCRdb has only the in-frame clones, and not every one. The data show about 180,000 clones, with around 80% seen just once and under 1.5% held by the top ten. V lost 5 bases and J lost 2; bases outside the gene matches: 2. Germline V gives CDR1 SQVTM, CDR2 ANQGSEA. CDR3 length equals 13 residues. To note about this clone: Its antigen remains unidentified.

Study observations and caveats: TCR sequences were mostly rare, though some public TCRs occurred in many donors. The CMV antigen specificity of a few CMV-associated chains was confirmed through in vitro analysis.

The clonotype comes from a girl aged 5 to 17 in good health and CMV-seropositive. The V call is TRBV29-1, the J call TRBJ2-3, with 9 bases aligning to TRBD2. Sequencing was done on a sample of PBMCs. The DNA for the CDR3 is TGCAGCGTTCGACTAGCGGCCACAGATACGCAGTATTTT. It yields the protein CSVRLAATDTQYF.